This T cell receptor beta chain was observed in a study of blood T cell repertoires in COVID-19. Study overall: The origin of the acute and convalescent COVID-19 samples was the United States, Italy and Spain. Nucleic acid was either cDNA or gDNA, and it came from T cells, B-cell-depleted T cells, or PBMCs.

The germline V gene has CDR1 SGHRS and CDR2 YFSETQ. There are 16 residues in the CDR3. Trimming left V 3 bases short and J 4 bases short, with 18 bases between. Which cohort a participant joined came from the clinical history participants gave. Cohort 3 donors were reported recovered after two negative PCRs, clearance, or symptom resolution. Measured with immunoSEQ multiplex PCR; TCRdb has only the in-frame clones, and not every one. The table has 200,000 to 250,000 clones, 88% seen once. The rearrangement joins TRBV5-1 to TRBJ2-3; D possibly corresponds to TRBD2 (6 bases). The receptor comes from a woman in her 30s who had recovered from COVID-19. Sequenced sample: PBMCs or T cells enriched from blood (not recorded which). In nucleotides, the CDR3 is TGCGCCAGCAGCTCGGGACTCCTCACGAGGGCAGATACGCAGTATTTT. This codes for CASSSGLLTRADTQYF.